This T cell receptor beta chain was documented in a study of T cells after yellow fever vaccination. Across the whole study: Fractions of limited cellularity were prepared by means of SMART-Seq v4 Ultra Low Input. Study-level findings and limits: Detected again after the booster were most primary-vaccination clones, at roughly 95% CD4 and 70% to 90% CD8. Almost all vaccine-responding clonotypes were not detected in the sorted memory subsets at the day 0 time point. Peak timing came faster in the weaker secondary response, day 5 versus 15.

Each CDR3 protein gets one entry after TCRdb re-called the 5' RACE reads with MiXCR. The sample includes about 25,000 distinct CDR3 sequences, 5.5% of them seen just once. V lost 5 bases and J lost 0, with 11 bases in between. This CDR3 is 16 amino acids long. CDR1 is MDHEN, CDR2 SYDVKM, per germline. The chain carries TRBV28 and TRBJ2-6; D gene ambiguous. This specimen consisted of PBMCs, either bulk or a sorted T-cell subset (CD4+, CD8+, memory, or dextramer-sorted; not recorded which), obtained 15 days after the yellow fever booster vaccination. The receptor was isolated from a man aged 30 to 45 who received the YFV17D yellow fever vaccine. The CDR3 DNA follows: TGTGCCAGCAGTCCAACCCGCCCCTCTGGGGCCAACGTCCTGACTTTC. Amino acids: CASSPTRPSGANVLTF.